This T cell receptor (beta chain) stems from a study of blood T cell repertoires in COVID-19 (dated by TCRdb to the early 2020s). Study-wide context: Collaborator samples came from the United States, Italy and Spain and covered acute and convalescent phases of COVID-19. The prospective study material was composed of cDNA or gDNA derived from T cells, B-cell-depleted T cells, or PBMCs. The dataset comprised deeply sampled blood TCRbeta repertoires from subjects exposed to, actively infected with, or recovered from COVID-19. The repertoires were made available in a free public database intended to serve as a resource for research on the immune response to SARS-CoV-2. The samples were drawn from the first 160 participants of the ongoing ImmuneRACE study and from some 1,300 subjects provided by 6 global collaborators. A de-identified subject ID, COVID-19 status, age in years and sex were almost always included in the sample metadata. Where available, HLA class I and class II types were obtained from metadata supplied by the sample provider rather than from assay-based typing. On the study overall, not on this receptor specifically: How much clinical and demographic metadata was included differed by source and by participant, and the metadata was provided uncurated.

The collaborating institutions used their own protocols to collect whole blood in K2EDTA tubes. For TCRbeta analysis, collaborators shipped samples as frozen whole blood, isolated PBMCs, or DNA extracted from either of those sample types. TCRbeta CDR3 regions were amplified from genomic DNA using the immunoSEQ Assay, a bias-controlled multiplex PCR. The authors' analysis ran thus. Within the assay, amplification of reference gene primers was used to estimate how many nucleated cells each sample contained. To quantify the absolute abundance of each unique TCRbeta CDR3 rearrangement, sequence reads were collapsed and filtered. For each sample, productive Simpson clonality was calculated by taking the square root of Simpson's diversity index across productive rearrangements. As stored in TCRdb, this immuneACCESS dataset retains in-frame rearrangements with V and J assigned. A fraction of the clones does not appear; measured against another copy, unresolved V genes explain less than half of the discrepancy, and the remainder lacks a known reason. The V and J calls and clone size are taken from that table; D and trimming were inferred from the DNA. Recorded for this sample are 200,000 to 250,000 clones; roughly four fifths of them occurred a single time. The top ten clones comprise less than 2.5% of the sample.

This clone came up a few times. The antigen this receptor binds is unknown. Per-base quality was not reported, and no clone a single base away is much larger than it. The germline V gene sets CDR1 to SGHAT and CDR2 to FQNNGV. V is cut by 2 bases and J by 4 bases, and the space between the germline ends is 12 bases. Reading from cysteine to phenylalanine, the CDR3 counts 15 amino acids. Of the read, only the CDR3 DNA is kept; its 45 bases are in frame from base 1. The clonotype originates from a woman aged 55-69 years with acute or convalescent COVID-19. Sequences were obtained from peripheral blood. The V and J segments used are TRBV11-2 and TRBJ1-3; the D segment cannot be called with confidence. The CDR3 in this case is CASSLHPAGGNTIYF. The bases are TGTGCCAGCAGCTTACATCCCGCGGGGGGAAACACCATATATTTT.